This entry lists 7 T cell receptor beta chains sequenced from one sample in a study of shared clonotypes between healthy human individuals. Clones were read by immunoSEQ multiplex PCR, and TCRdb kept only the in-frame ones, dropping some. The sample has 550,000 to 600,000 clones, 95% to 98% seen once. Only CD45RO-negative cells positively selected for CCR7 counted as naive CD8 cells, so terminally differentiated effector memory CD45RA+ cells were excluded. The sequencing sample was made of naive CD8+ T cells sorted from blood. The receptors here all came from a man under 40 in good health.

The CDR3 DNA is TGTGCCAGCAAGTGGCTAGCGACAGATACGCAGTATTTT. Protein sequence: CASKWLATDTQYF. The rearrangement links TRBV27 to TRBJ2-3, with D possibly TRBD2 on 6 matching bases. There are 13 residues in the CDR3. The germline V and J ends were trimmed by 7 bases and 3 bases, with 11 bases remaining between them. Per germline, CDR1 MNHEY and CDR2 SMNVEV (reference sequence).

The gene calls are TRBV10-3 and TRBJ1-4; D unclear. Trimming cost V 2 bases and J 0 bases, with 4 bases left between them. This CDR3 comprises 14 residues. Germline V gene sequence: CDR1 ENHRY, CDR2 SYGVKD. The CDR3 nucleotides are TGTGCCATCAGTGAGCCTGCAACTAATGAAAAACTGTTTTTT. Translated: CAISEPATNEKLFF.

The chain employs TRBV27 and TRBJ2-4, with D unresolved. The CDR3 extends over 13 amino acids. Germline V gene lookup returns CDR1 MNHEY and CDR2 SMNVEV (reference sequence). Trimming pared 5 bases from V and 7 bases from J, leaving 12 bases between. CDR3 DNA sequence: TGTGCCAGCAGTAGTGGTAGGGCTAACATTCAGTACTTC. As protein: CASSSGRANIQYF.

The chain links TRBV9 to TRBJ1-1; TRBD1 might be the D (6 bases). CDR3 length: 14 residues. Germline V gene lookup returns CDR1 SGDLS and CDR2 YYNGEE. With 4 bases removed from V and 1 base from J, the gap between germline ends came to 11 bases. Here the CDR3 reads CASSTLGGNTEAFF. In DNA form, the CDR3 reads TGTGCCAGCAGCACCCTAGGGGGGAACACTGAAGCTTTCTTT.

The V call is TRBV27, the J call TRBJ2-1; no definite D call. Germline V gives CDR1 MNHEY, CDR2 SMNVEV (reference sequence). V was pared by 5 bases and J by 0 bases, with 8 bases between. This CDR3 contains 14 residues. The CDR3 region is CASSNGPSYNEQFF. The CDR3 region has the DNA TGTGCCAGCAGTAACGGCCCCTCCTACAATGAGCAGTTCTTC.

This sequence joins TRBV9 and TRBJ2-3; D call uncertain. CDR3 length equals 13 residues. Germline lookup yields CDR1 SGDLS and CDR2 YYNGEE. V was trimmed by 3 bases and J by 5 bases, leaving 10 bases between them. The CDR3 DNA sequence: TGTGCCAGCAGCGGTACTCCGAAAGATACGCAGTATTTT. Its translation is CASSGTPKDTQYF. Based on the CDR3 plus reference TRBV9 and TRBJ2-3, the full variable domain is DSGVTQTPKHLITATGQRVTLRCSPRSGDLSVYWYQQSLDQGLQFLIQYYNGEERAKGNILERFSAQQFPDLHSELNLSSLELGDSALYFCASSGTPKDTQYFGPGTRLTVL.

V and J are TRBV7-9 and TRBJ2-7; 8 bases agree with TRBD2. The CDR3 length is 18 residues. Germline V CDR1 and CDR2: SEHNR, FQNEAQ (reference sequence). Trimming removed 5 bases from V and 3 bases from J; junction bases left unmatched: 18. DNA of the CDR3: TGTGCCAGCAGCCCGGTGGGGAGCGGGAGCCCCCAGTACTACGAGCAGTACTTC. Its protein product is CASSPVGSGSPQYYEQYF.